These 11 T cell receptor beta chains came from one sample sequenced in a study of OX40 agonist ivuxolimab in advanced cancers. Data came from immunoSEQ multiplex PCR; TCRdb stores just in-frame clones and leaves some out. The sample has some 80,000 clones, 94% seen once. Sequencing was performed on CD4+ or CD8+ T cells sorted from blood, taken in a trial of the OX40 agonist ivuxolimab. The receptors originated from an adult with an advanced solid tumor such as melanoma, head and neck, liver or kidney cancer.

J is TRBJ2-2 and V is TRBV29-1, with 11 bases identical to TRBD1. Trimming removed 6 bases from V and 11 bases from J; junction bases left unmatched: 8. Germline values: CDR1 SQVTM, CDR2 ANQGSEA. This CDR3 contains 13 residues. The CDR3 here is CSVRDRGVPELFF. The CDR3 coding sequence is TGCAGCGTCCGGGACAGGGGGGTACCCGAGCTGTTTTTT.

The chain has TRBV5-6 and TRBJ1-2; D unclear. Trimming removed 4 bases from V and 1 base from J, with 11 bases in between. The CDR3 totals 14 residues. Germline V gene lookup returns CDR1 SGHDT and CDR2 YYEEEE. The CDR3 region is CASSGPNFNYGYTF. In nucleotides, the CDR3 is TGTGCCAGCAGCGGGCCTAATTTTAACTATGGCTACACCTTC.

The chain is built from TRBV7-9 and TRBJ2-7; no reliable D call. CDR3 length equals 15 residues. V lost 0 bases to trimming and J lost 5 bases, with 14 bases between them. Germline CDR1 is SEHNR and CDR2 is FQNEAQ (reference sequence). The CDR3 coding sequence is TGTGCCAGCAGCTTAGCGCAGGCTAGTAGGGACGAGCAGTACTTC. Amino acids: CASSLAQASRDEQYF.

The CDR3 loop is CASSLAFLRQGAFGGELFF. In nucleotides, the CDR3 is TGTGCCAGCAGCTTAGCGTTCTTAAGACAGGGGGCATTCGGCGGGGAGCTGTTTTTT. The V and J genes are TRBV7-2 and TRBJ2-2; the match to TRBD1 covers 10 bases. The CDR3 contains 19 residues. Germline V gives CDR1 SGHTA, CDR2 FQGNSA. V lost 0 bases to trimming and J lost 7 bases; unmatched junction nucleotides: 14.

The rearrangement links TRBV21-1 to TRBJ1-2; the table's D call of TRBD1 was not tested on the DNA. TRBV21-1 is described as a pseudogene. The CDR3 runs to 15 residues. The CDR3 coding sequence is TGTGCCAGCAGCAGAGGGGACAGCATCTCCTATGGCTACACCTTC. Amino acid sequence: CASSRGDSISYGYTF.

The CDR3 region has the DNA TGTGCCAGCAGTTTGGGACAGTATAGCAATCAGCCCCAGCATTTT. This codes for CASSLGQYSNQPQHF. V is TRBV28 and J is TRBJ1-5, with 7 bases matching TRBD1. CDR1 and CDR2 (germline): MDHEN, SYDVKM. J lost 0 bases, V lost 3 bases, and 2 bases had no gene match. This CDR3 has 15 amino acids.

V gene TRBV5-6 combines with J gene TRBJ1-1; perhaps TRBD1 as D (6 bases). Between the trimmed V and J ends, which lost 7 bases and 0 bases, there was a span of 10 bases. The CDR3 extends over 13 amino acids. CDR1 and CDR2 (germline): SGHDT, YYEEEE. CDR3 region: CASVGGLNTEAFF. The CDR3 region has the DNA TGTGCCAGCGTCGGGGGCTTGAACACTGAAGCTTTCTTT.

The chain uses TRBV7-8 and TRBJ2-1, with D perhaps given as TRBD1 or TRBD2 (5 bases each). This CDR3 contains 15 residues. CDR1 is SGHVS and CDR2 is FQNEAQ in the germline V gene. The V end lost 7 bases, the J end lost 8 bases, and 21 bases lay between the germline ends. The CDR3 region has the DNA TGTGCCAGCATCCCGGGACGCGGAGGTTCGGATGAGCAGTTCTTC. Its translation is CASIPGRGGSDEQFF.

This sequence joins TRBV13 and TRBJ2-5; either TRBD1 or TRBD2 may supply D (7 bases each). The CDR3 is made up of 17 amino acids. CDR1 is PRHDT and CDR2 is FYEKMQ in the germline V gene (reference sequence). V was cut by 1 base and J by 3 bases, with 18 bases left in between. The CDR3 nucleotides are TGTGCCAGCAGCTTAGCTGTGGGGACTACAGGGGAAGAGACCCAGTACTTC. The encoded protein is CASSLAVGTTGEETQYF.

V gene TRBV19 combines with J gene TRBJ2-7, with no clear D. Germline loops: CDR1 LNHDA, CDR2 SQIVND (reference sequence). V lost 7 bases and J lost 0, with 13 bases in between. The CDR3 is 14 amino acids. In nucleotides, the CDR3 is TGTGCCAGTACTCCCACAAGGGCCTCCTACGAGCAGTACTTC. Translated: CASTPTRASYEQYF.

The V gene is TRBV7-9, the J gene TRBJ1-3; 7 nucleotides agree with TRBD1. V gave up 5 bases and J gave up 0 bases; unmatched junction bases: 7. CDR1 SEHNR and CDR2 FQNEAQ come from the germline V gene (reference sequence). The length of the CDR3 is 16 residues. The CDR3 bases are TGTGCCAGCAGCGGCAGACAGGGCCTCTCTGGAAACACCATATATTTT. The encoded protein is CASSGRQGLSGNTIYF.